This T cell receptor beta chain derives from a study of tumor and adjacent non-tumor tissue in lung cancer. As for the study in general: Patients were aged about 30 to 80, about 10 men and roughly 5 women, stage I to III.

The CDR3 totals 18 residues. Per germline, CDR1 DFQATT and CDR2 SNEGSKA (reference sequence). RNA was extracted from bulk tissue without any cell sorting. Study findings and constraints: Normal lung showed higher cumulative top 100 clone frequency than tumor. Compared with tumor, normal lung showed significantly lower TCR diversity.

The library came from three nested PCR rounds adapted from ARM-PCR protocols. TCRdb re-called the multiplex PCR reads with MiXCR, one entry per CDR3 protein. The data contain some 100,000 distinct CDR3 sequences, roughly 74% of them singletons. For this clonotype: Its antigen is undetermined. The junction departs from germline at one end; a sequencing error may be responsible.

This TCR was sampled from a woman between 55 and 75 years old with non-small cell lung cancer. The V and J genes are TRBV20-1 and TRBJ1-5, with TRBD1 matching over 8 bases. Sequencing used lung tumor tissue. CDR3: CSVLVADRALTRDQPQHF. As DNA, the CDR3 is TGTAGTGTCCTGGTTGCGGACAGGGCTCTAACTCGAGATCAGCCCCAGCATTTT.